This T cell receptor (beta chain) appears in the sequencing data of a study of regulatory T cells in long-lasting Graves disease (dated by TCRdb to about 2021). Background for the entire study: Newly diagnosed Graves' disease patients had taken antithyroid drugs for less than 3 months. Peripheral blood TCR sequencing and RNA sequencing compared persistent Graves' disease patients with newly diagnosed Graves' disease patients. The study took place in China and was registered as a clinical trial. A total of 35 or so samples were covered by TCR sequencing, comprising around 13 persistent and around 20 newly diagnosed Graves' disease patients. Here is what the overall study found, with its caveats: Lower TCR Shannon entropy and fewer highly expanded clones were observed in persistent Graves' disease patients than in newly diagnosed patients, which suggested clonal expansion. A larger number of public clonotypes was shared among persistent patients (2,741) than among newly diagnosed patients (around 970). Because the primary lesion, thyroid tissue, could not be accessed, the study looked at peripheral blood alone. Sequencing and analysis were restricted to the TCR beta chain. The authors noted that the small sample size was a limitation that may lower accuracy. Preferential use of TRBV28, TRBJ1-2 and TRBJ2-5 was observed in persistent disease, whereas TRBV20-1 and TRBJ2-1 were favored in newly diagnosed disease.

The library relied on multiplex PCR. Instrument used: Illumina HiSeq 4000. To build TCR beta libraries, CDR3 regions were amplified by Arm-PCR using iRepertoire HTBI primers. PCR products were gel purified before sequencing. The study's own analysis went as follows. Gene usage analysis of CDR3 amino acid clonotypes used the 55 to 80 TRBV and some 13 TRBJ segments found across samples. COPE and FqMerger were used to merge filtered high-quality paired reads into contigs. BLAST was used to align contigs to IMGT TRBV, TRBD and TRBJ reference genes, with CDR3 defined following IMGT. Any clonotype with a frequency above 0.1% was counted as a highly expanded clone. Shannon entropy served as the measure of repertoire diversity, while the Gini coefficient captured V-J evenness. A clonotype was considered public if more than one individual shared it. TCRdb trimmed the raw reads at Q25, called clones with MiXCR and kept productive beta chains. Rows merge per CDR3 protein into single entries with the most common DNA and genes. The V and J calls shown here were made by TCRdb, not taken from the authors' results. A total of some 560,000 distinct CDR3 sequences appear in this sample, 15% to 20% of them only once. The ten most abundant clones make up about 25% of the sample.

This clonotype was recorded a few times. The specificity of this receptor is unknown. No much larger clonotype is one base removed from it; base qualities were not supplied. The time point label, read with the paper, signifies: newly diagnosed GD, antithyroid drugs for less than 3 months. For both TCR sequencing and RNA sequencing, RNA was extracted from PBMCs in TRIzol. The diagnosis of Graves' disease was made according to American Thyroid Association guidelines. Patients for the study were recruited at an endocrinology department in Xi'an, China. From each patient, 8 to 10 milliliters of peripheral blood was collected into an EDTA anticoagulant tube. PBMCs were isolated by Ficoll Paque Plus density gradient separation without further T cell sorting. An Agilent 2100 Bioanalyzer and agarose gel were used to check RNA quality, while a NanoDrop 2000 measured RNA concentration. Ends trimmed: V by 2 bases, J by 9 bases; bases unmatched to a gene: 4. The CDR3 holds 14 amino acids from the cysteine to the phenylalanine. The sequence is cut down to CDR3 DNA, 42 bases in frame from base 1. The germline V gene (reference sequence) yields SEHNR for CDR1 and FQNEAQ for CDR2.

In addition, the sample was reused for a study of T cells in Graves' hyperthyroidism and ophthalmopathy. That second publication adds: Stable Graves' hyperthyroidism was defined as the absence of progression to ophthalmopathy over 18 months of follow-up. Hyperthyroidism patients were newly diagnosed, had a disease duration of under 2 months, and were aged 18 to 65 years. Patients with uncontrolled infections, other autoimmune diseases, pregnancy or lactation were excluded. Diagnoses relied on clinical symptoms, serum thyroxine and TRAb, thyroid ultrasound and orbital computed tomography. A first-round RT-PCR of the TCR CDR3 used the HTBI primer set with the Qiagen OneStep RT-PCR kit. Most expanded thyroid clonotypes (frequency above 0.001) were also detected in blood, suggesting blood repertoires may reflect thyroid immune responses. A 13 V-J signature model separated ophthalmopathy from stable hyperthyroidism, with 87.88% sensitivity and approximately 81% specificity in cross-validation and 80%/75% in testing. In validation, the model predicted progression to ophthalmopathy with around 71% sensitivity and roughly 72% specificity, a median of about six months before onset. To identify distinguishing TCR V-J signatures, a discovery cohort of 100 patients was used, comprising 43 with Graves' ophthalmopathy and roughly 60 with stable Graves' hyperthyroidism. Whether ophthalmopathy could be predicted prospectively was tested in an independent validation cohort made up of about 18 hyperthyroidism patients plus 17 patients who later progressed to ophthalmopathy. For training and testing, the 95 to 100 patients in the discovery cohort were randomly divided in a 7:3 ratio. In addition, the study compared T-cell repertoires in thyroid tissue and in blood from roughly 6 Graves' hyperthyroidism patients. Following sampling, methimazole starting at 30 mg daily was given to hyperthyroidism patients, and high-dose intravenous methylprednisolone was given to ophthalmopathy patients. Libraries were constructed in a second round of multiplex PCR, after which size selection and purification were carried out. Paired-end sequencing of the libraries was performed with 100 bp reads on an Illumina HiSeq2000. SOAPnuke was used to process the raw data, throwing out any read that contained adapters or uncalled bases, had a mean Phred below 15, or lacked an exact constant-primer or identifier match. COPE v1.2.5 was used to merge high-quality paired reads, and clonotypes were defined as unique nucleotide sequences. MiTCR v1.1 was used to align the clonotypes against IMGT TRBV, TRBD and TRBJ reference segments. The analysis was restricted to V-J combinations with a frequency above 0.0001, which together covered roughly 99% of the repertoires. A TCS score was defined as the ratio between F50 (clonal expansion) and ExV (chaos), using BLOSUM62-based TCRdist between CDR3 peptides within each V-J. Welch's t-statistics and random forest reduced around 510 V-J features to roughly 13, which were used in a naive Bayes classifier (R e1071). No statistical method was used to fix the sample size in advance, and group allocation was not hidden from the investigators. According to the paper, TCR Vbeta CDR3 sequencing was carried out on 135 peripheral blood samples, which came from fewer than 50 ophthalmopathy, under 85 hyperthyroidism and about 17 progressor patients.

The sequence joins TRBV7-9 to TRBJ2-1; TRBD2 agrees with 10 junctional bases. The sample consisted of peripheral blood mononuclear cells (PBMCs), taken at new diagnosis, from a patient treated with antithyroid drugs. This TCR derives from a woman aged 35-60 years with Graves disease. Donor details come from another sample of the same person, matched by shared clones. The CDR3 here reads CASSLSGGDGEQFF. The DNA sequence is TGTGCCAGCAGCTTAAGCGGGGGGGATGGTGAGCAGTTCTTC.